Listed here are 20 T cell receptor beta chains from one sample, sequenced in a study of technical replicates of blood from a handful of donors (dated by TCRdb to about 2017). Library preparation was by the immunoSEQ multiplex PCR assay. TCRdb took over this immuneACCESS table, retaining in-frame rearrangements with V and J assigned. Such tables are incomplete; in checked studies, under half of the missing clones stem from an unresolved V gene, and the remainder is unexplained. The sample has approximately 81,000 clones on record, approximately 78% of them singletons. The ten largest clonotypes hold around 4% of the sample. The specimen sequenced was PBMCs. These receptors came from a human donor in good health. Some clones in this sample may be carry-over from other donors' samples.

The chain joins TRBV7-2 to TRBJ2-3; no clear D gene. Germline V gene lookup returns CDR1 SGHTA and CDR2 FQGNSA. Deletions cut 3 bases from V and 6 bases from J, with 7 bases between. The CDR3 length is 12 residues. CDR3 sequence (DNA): TGTGCCAGCAGCTTCTACCGGGATACGCAGTATTTT. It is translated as CASSFYRDTQYF.

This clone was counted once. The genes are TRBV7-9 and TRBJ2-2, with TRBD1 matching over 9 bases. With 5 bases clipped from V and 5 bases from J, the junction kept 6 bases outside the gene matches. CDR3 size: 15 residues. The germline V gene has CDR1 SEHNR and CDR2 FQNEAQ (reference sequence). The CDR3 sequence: CASSTDRGNTGELFF. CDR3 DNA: TGTGCCAGCAGCACAGACAGGGGGAATACCGGGGAGCTGTTTTTT. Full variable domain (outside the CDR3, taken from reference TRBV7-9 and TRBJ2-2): DTGVSQNPRHKITKRGQNVTFRCDPISEHNRLYWYRQTLGQGPEFLTYFQNEAQLEKSRLLSDRFSAERPKGSFSTLEIQRTEQGDSAMYLCASSTDRGNTGELFFGEGSRLTVL.

The DNA of the CDR3 is TGCAGCGTTGAAGATCCGAACTATGGCTACACCTTC. Its protein is CSVEDPNYGYTF. This chain joins TRBV29-1 and TRBJ1-2; D is ambiguous. Looked up from germline, CDR1 is SQVTM and CDR2 is ANQGSEA. CDR3 length equals 12 residues. V dropped 0 bases and J dropped 2 bases, with 4 bases sitting between them. The whole variable domain, remainder taken from reference TRBV29-1 and TRBJ1-2, is SAVISQKPSRDICQRGTSLTIQCQVDSQVTMMFWYRQQPGQSLTLIATANQGSEATYESGFVIDKFPISRPNLTFSTLTVSNMSPEDSSIYLCSVEDPNYGYTFGSGTRLTVV.

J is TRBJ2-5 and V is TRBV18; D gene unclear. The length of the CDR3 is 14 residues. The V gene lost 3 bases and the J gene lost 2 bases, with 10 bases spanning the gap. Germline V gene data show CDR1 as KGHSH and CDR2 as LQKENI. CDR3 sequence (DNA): TGTGCCAGCTCACCCGTATTGTTACAAGAGACCCAGTACTTC. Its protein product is CASSPVLLQETQYF.

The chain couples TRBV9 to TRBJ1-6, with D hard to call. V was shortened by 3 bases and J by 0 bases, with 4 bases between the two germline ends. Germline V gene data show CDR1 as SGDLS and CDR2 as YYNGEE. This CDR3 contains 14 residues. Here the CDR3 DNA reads TGTGCCAGCAGCGGGAGCTCCTATAATTCACCCCTCCACTTT. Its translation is CASSGSSYNSPLHF.

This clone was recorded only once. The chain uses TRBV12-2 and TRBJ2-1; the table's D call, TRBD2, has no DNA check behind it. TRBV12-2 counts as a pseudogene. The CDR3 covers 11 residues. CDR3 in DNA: TGTGCAAGTCGCTTAGGCGGGGAGCAGTTCTTC. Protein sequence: CASRLGGEQFF.

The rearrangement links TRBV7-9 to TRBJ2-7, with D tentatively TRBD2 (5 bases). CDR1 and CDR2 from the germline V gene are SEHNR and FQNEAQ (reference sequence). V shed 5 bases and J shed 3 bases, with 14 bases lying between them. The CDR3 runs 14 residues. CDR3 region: CASSLGISFYEQYF. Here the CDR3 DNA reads TGTGCCAGCAGCCTCGGGATCTCATTCTACGAGCAGTACTTC.

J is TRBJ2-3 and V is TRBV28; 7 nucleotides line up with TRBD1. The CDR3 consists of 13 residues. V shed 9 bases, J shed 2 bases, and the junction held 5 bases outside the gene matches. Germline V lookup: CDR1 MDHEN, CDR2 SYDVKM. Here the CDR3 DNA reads TGTGCCAGTTCAGAGGGGGCCACAGATACGCAGTATTTT. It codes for CASSEGATDTQYF.

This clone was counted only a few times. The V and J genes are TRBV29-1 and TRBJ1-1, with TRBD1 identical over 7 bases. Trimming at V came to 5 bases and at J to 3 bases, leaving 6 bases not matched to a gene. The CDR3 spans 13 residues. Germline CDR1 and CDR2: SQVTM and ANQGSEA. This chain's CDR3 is CSVRSGGYTEAFF. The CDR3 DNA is TGCAGCGTTCGGTCAGGGGGGTACACTGAAGCTTTCTTT.

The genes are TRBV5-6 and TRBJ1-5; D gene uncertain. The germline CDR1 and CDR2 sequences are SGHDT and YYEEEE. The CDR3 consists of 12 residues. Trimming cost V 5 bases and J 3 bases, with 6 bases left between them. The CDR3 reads CASSVNNQPQHF. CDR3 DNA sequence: TGTGCCAGCAGTGTAAACAATCAGCCCCAGCATTTT.

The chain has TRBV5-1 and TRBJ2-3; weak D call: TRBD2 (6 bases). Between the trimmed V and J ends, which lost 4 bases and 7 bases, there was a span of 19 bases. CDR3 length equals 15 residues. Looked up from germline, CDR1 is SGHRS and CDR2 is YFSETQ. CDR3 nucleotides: TGCGCCAGCAGCATGACTAGTCCGACACTGAATACGCAGTATTTT. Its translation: CASSMTSPTLNTQYF.

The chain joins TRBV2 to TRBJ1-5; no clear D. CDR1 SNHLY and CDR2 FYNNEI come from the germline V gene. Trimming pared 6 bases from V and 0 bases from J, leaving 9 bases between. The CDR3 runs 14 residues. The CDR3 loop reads CASRELYSNQPQHF. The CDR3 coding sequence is TGTGCCAGCAGGGAATTATATAGCAATCAGCCCCAGCATTTT.

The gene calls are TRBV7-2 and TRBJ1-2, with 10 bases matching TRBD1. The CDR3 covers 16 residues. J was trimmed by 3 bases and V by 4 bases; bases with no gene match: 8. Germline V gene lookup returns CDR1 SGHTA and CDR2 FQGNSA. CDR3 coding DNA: TGTGCCAGCAGCTCCCCCCGCGGGACAGGGGACTATGGCTACACCTTC. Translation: CASSSPRGTGDYGYTF.

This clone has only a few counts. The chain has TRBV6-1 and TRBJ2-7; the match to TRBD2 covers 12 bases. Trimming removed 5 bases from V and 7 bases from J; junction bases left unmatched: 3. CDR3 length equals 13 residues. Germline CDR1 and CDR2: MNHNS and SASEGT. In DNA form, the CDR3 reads TGTGCCAGCAGTAGACTAGCGGGGGAGGAGCAGTACTTC. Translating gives CASSRLAGEEQYF.

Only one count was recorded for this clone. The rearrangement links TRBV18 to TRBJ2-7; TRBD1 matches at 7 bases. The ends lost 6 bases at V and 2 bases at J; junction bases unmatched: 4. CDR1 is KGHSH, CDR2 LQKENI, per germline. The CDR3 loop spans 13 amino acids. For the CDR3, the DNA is TGTGCCAGCTCGTCCGGGACAGCCTACGAGCAGTACTTC. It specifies CASSSGTAYEQYF.

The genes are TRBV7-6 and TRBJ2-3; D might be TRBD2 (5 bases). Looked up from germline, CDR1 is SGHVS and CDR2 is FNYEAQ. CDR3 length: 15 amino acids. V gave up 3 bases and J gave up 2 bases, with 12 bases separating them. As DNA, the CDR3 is TGTGCCAGCAGCTTGTGGACTTCCCCCACAGATACGCAGTATTTT. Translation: CASSLWTSPTDTQYF.

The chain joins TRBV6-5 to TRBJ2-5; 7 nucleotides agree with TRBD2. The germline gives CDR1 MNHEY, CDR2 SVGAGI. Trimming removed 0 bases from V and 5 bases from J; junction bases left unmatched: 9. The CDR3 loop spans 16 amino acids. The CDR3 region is CASSYSRRRGGETQYF. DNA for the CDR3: TGTGCCAGCAGTTACTCTCGTCGGCGGGGAGGGGAGACCCAGTACTTC.

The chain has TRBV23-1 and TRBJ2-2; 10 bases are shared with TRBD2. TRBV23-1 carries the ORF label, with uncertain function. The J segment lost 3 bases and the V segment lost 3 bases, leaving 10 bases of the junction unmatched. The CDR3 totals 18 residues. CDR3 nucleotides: TGCGCCAGCAGTCACCACCAAGCGGGGGGGCCTGACACCGGGGAGCTGTTTTTT. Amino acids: CASSHHQAGGPDTGELFF.

The CDR3, as DNA: TGTGCCAGCAGCTTACCAGACAGGGGGCAGATGGCCGGGGAGCTGTTTTTT. This sequence encodes CASSLPDRGQMAGELFF. This chain links TRBV7-6 with TRBJ2-2; 10 positions agree with TRBD1. The length of the CDR3 is 17 residues. Trimming removed 2 bases from V and 6 bases from J; junction bases left unmatched: 9. Germline CDR1 reads SGHVS; CDR2 reads FNYEAQ.

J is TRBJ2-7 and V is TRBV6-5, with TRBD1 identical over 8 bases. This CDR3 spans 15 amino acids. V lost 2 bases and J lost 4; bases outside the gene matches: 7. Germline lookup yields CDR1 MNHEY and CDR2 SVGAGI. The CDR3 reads CASSYRNQGAYEQYF. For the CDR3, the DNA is TGTGCCAGCAGTTACAGGAACCAGGGGGCTTACGAGCAGTACTTC.